The subject of this entry is one T cell receptor beta chain. This sample is drawn from a study of blood T cell repertoires in COVID-19. Study summary: Spain, Italy and the United States supplied samples that represented acute and convalescent COVID-19. From T cells, B-cell-depleted T cells, or PBMCs came the material, which was cDNA or gDNA.

Per the original methods: By means of reference gene primer amplification, nucleated cell counts were estimated. Profiled with immunoSEQ multiplex PCR; TCRdb holds only in-frame clones, not every one. V, J and clone size are taken as reported in that table, and D and trimming were inferred from the DNA itself. The sample shows some 130,000 clones, around four fifths of them seen only once. Per the germline V gene, CDR1 is SGHVS and CDR2 is FNYEAQ. This CDR3 region has 18 residues. J was trimmed by 1 base and V by 0 bases; bases with no gene match: 8. Specimen: peripheral blood. This sequence joins TRBV7-6 and TRBJ2-2, with TRBD1 identical over 7 bases. The receptor was isolated from a man between 60 and 75 years old who had recovered from COVID-19. CDR3 residues: CASSLAARGPGNTGELFF. CDR3 coding DNA: TGTGCCAGCAGCTTAGCGGCAAGGGGGCCTGGGAACACCGGGGAGCTGTTTTTT.